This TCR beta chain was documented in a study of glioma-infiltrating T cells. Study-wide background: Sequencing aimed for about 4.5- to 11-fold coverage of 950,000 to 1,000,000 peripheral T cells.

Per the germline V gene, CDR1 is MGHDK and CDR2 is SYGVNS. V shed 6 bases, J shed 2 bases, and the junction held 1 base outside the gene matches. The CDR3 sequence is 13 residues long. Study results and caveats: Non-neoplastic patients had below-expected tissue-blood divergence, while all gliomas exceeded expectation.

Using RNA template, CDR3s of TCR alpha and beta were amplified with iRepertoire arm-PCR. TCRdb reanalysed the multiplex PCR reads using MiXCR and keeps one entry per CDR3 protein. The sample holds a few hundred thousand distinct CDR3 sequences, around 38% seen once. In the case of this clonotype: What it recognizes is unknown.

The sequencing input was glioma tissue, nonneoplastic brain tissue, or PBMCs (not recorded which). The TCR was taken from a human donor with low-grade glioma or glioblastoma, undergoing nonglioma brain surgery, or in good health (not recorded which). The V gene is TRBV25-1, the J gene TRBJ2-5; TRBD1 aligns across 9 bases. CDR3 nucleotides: TGTGCCAGCAGCGGGACAGGGCAAGAGACCCAGTACTTC. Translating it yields CASSGTGQETQYF.